This T cell receptor beta chain was identified in a study of cytomegalovirus exposure and HLA in healthy donors. Trimming removed 0 bases at V and 4 bases at J, with 13 bases between. The CDR3 extends over 15 amino acids. Germline V gene lookup returns CDR1 SGDLS and CDR2 YYNGEE. The donors were in the 120-subject validation cohort, distinct from the roughly 700-subject first cohort. Method: immunoSEQ multiplex PCR; TCRdb's copy keeps in-frame clones and lacks some. The profile shows over 110,000 clones, roughly nine tenths of them singletons. Notes on the study in general: TCR sequences were mostly rare, though some public TCRs occurred in many donors. A later analysis found first-cohort TCR clusters tended to co-occur in the roughly 120 validation repertoires. Confirmation in vitro established that a few CMV-associated chains were specific for CMV antigens.

Note on this clone: The antigen is undetermined.

The sample comprised PBMCs. The chain recombines TRBV9 with TRBJ2-5; possible D gene TRBD2, 6 bases. This sequence was found in a man aged 18 to 29 in good health and CMV-seronegative. The CDR3 loop is CASSVGAGLIETQYF. The CDR3 DNA follows: TGTGCCAGCAGCGTAGGGGCGGGACTCATAGAGACCCAGTACTTC.